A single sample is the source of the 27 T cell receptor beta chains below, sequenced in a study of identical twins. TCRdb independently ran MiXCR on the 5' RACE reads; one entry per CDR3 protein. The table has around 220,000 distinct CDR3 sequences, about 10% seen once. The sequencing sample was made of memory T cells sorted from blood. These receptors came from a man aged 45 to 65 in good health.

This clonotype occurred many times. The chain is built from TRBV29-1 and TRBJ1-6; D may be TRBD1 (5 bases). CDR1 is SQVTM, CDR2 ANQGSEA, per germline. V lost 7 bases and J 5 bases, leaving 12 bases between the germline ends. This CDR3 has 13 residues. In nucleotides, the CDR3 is TGCAGCGCCAGGGTCCGAGATAATTCACCCCTCCACTTT. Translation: CSARVRDNSPLHF.

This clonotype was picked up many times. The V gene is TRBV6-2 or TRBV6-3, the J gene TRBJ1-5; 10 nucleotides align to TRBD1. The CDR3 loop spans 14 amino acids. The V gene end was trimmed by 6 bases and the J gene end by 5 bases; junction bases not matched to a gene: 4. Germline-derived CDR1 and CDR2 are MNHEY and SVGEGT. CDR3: CASSETGGYQPQHF. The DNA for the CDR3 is TGTGCCAGCAGCGAGACAGGGGGCTATCAGCCCCAGCATTTT.

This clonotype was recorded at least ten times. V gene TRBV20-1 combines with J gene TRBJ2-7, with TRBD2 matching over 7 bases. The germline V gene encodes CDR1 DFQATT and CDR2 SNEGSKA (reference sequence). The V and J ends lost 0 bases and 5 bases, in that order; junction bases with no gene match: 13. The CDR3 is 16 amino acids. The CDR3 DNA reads TGCAGTGCTAGAGATCTACGCGGGAGTTTAAATAACGAGCAGTACTTC. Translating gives CSARDLRGSLNNEQYF.

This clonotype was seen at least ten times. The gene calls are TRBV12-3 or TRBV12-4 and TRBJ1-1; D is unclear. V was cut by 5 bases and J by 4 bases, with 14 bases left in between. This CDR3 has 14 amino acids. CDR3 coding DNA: TGTGCCAGCAGTCTTGGAGGTGTGAGCACTGAAGCTTTCTTT. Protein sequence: CASSLGGVSTEAFF.

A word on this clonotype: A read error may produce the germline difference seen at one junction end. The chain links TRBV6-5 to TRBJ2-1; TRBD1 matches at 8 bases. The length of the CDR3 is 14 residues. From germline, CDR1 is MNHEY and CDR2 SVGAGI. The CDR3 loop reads CASGYLTGDNEQFF. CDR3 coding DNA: TGTGCCAGCGGTTACCTGACAGGGGACAATGAGCAGTTCTTC.

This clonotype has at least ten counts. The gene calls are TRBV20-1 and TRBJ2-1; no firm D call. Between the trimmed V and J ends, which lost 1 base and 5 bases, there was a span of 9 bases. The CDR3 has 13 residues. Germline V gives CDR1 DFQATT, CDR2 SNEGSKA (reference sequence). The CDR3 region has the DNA TGCAGTGCTAGAGGCCGAGGAAACAATGAGCAGTTCTTC. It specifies CSARGRGNNEQFF.

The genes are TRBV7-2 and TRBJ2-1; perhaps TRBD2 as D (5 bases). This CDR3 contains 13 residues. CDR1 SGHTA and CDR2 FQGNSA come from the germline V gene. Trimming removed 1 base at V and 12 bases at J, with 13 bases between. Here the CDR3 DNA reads TGTGCCAGCAGCTTAGAACGGTCTGGAGGGCAGTTCTTC. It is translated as CASSLERSGGQFF.

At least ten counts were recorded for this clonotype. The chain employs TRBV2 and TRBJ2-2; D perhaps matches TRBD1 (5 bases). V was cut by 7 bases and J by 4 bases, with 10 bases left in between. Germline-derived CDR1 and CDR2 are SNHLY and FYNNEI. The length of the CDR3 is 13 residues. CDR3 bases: TGTGCCAGCACTGGGGCGCGCACCGGGGAGCTGTTTTTT. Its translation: CASTGARTGELFF.

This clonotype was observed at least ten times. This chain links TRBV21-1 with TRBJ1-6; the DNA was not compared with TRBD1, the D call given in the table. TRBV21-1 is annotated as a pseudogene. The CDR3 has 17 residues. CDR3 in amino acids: CASSPLPPEGTRKPLHF. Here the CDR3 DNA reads TGTGCCAGCAGCCCCCTACCCCCTGAGGGAACTCGGAAACCCCTCCACTTT.

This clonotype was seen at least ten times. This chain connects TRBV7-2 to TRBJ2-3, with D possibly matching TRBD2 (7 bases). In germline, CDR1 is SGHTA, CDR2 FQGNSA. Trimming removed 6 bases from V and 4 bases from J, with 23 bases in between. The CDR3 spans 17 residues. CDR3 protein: CASSFLMGGGRSDTQYF. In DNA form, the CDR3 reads TGTGCCAGCAGTTTCCTTATGGGGGGGGGCAGGTCAGATACGCAGTATTTT.

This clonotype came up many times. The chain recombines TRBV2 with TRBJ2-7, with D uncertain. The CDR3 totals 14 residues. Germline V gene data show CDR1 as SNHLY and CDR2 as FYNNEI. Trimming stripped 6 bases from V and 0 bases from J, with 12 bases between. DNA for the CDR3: TGTGCCAGCAGAACACCGCATACCTCCTACGAGCAGTACTTC. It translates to CASRTPHTSYEQYF.

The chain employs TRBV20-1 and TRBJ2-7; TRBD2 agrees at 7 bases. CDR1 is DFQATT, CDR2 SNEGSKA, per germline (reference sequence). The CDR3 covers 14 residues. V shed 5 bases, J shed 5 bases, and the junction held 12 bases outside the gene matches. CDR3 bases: TGCAGTGCTGGGGGTTTGGGCGGGAGCCACGAGCAGTACTTC. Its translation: CSAGGLGGSHEQYF.

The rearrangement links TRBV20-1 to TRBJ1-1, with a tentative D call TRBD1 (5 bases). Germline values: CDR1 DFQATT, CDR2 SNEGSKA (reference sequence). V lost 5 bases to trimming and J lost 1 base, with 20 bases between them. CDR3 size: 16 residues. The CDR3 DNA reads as TGCAGTGCTCCCAAGGCTGCCGTTAGGGGGAACACTGAAGCTTTCTTT. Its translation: CSAPKAAVRGNTEAFF.

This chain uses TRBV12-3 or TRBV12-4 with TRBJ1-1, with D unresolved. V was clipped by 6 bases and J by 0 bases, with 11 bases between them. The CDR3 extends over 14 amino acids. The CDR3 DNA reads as TGTGCCAGCAGCCCGGGCGGAGTGAACACTGAAGCTTTCTTT. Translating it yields CASSPGGVNTEAFF.

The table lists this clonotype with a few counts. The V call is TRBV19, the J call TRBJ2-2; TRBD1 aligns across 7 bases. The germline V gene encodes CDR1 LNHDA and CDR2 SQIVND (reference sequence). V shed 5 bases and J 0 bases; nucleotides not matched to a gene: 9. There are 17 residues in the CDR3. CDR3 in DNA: TGTGCCAGTAGTGGGACCAGACAGGGAGCGAACACCGGGGAGCTGTTTTTT. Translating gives CASSGTRQGANTGELFF. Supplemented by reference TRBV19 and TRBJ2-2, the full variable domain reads DGGITQSPKYLFRKEGQNVTLSCEQNLNHDAMYWYRQDPGQGLRLIYYSQIVNDFQKGDIAEGYSVSREKKESFPLTVTSAQKNPTAFYLCASSGTRQGANTGELFFGEGSRLTVL.

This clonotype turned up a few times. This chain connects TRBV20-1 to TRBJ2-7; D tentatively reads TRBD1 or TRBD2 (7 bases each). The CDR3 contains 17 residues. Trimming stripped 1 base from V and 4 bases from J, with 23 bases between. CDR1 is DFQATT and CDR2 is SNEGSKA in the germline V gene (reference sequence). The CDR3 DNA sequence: TGCAGTGCTAGAGTCGGGTCAGGGGGGGTCCGGTGGTACGAGCAGTACTTC. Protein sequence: CSARVGSGGVRWYEQYF.

CDR3 sequence: CASSRTDRGPYEQYF. CDR3 nucleotides: TGTGCCAGCTCAAGGACAGACCGAGGCCCCTACGAGCAGTACTTC. This rearrangement joins TRBV18 to TRBJ2-7; D perhaps matches TRBD1 (6 bases). From germline, CDR1 is KGHSH and CDR2 LQKENI. The V gene lost 5 bases and the J gene lost 2 bases, with 16 bases spanning the gap. The CDR3 loop spans 15 amino acids.

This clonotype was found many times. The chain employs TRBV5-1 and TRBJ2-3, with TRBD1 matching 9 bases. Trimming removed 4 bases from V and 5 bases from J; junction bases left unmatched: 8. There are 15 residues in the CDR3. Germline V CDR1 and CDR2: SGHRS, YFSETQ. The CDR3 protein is CASSIGQGYGDTQYF. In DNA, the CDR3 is TGCGCCAGCAGCATAGGACAGGGGTACGGAGATACGCAGTATTTT.

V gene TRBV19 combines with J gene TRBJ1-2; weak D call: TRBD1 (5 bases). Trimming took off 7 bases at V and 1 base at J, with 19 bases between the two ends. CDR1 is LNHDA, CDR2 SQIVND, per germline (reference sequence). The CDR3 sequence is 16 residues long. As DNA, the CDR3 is TGTGCCAGTACCCCTTACGGGGCTTCCGATAACTATGGCTACACCTTC. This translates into CASTPYGASDNYGYTF.

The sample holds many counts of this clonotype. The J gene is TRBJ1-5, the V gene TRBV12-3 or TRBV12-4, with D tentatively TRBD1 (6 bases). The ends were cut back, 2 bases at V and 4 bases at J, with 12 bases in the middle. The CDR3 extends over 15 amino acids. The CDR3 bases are TGTGCCAGCAGTTTATCCCTACAGGGTAATCAGCCCCAGCATTTT. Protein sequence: CASSLSLQGNQPQHF.

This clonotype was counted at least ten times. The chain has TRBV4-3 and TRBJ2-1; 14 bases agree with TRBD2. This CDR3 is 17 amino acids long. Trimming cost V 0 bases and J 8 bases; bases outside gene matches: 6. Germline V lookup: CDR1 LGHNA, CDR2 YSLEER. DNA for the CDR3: TGCGCCAGCAGCCAAGAACAGGGACTAGCGGGAGAATATGAGCAGTTCTTC. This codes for CASSQEQGLAGEYEQFF.

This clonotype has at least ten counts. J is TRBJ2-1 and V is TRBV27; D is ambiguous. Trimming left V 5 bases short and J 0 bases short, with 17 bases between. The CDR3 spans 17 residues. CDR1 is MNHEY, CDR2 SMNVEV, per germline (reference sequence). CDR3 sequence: CASSPSRRYSSYNEQFF. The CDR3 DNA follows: TGTGCCAGCAGTCCCAGTAGACGTTATAGCTCCTACAATGAGCAGTTCTTC.

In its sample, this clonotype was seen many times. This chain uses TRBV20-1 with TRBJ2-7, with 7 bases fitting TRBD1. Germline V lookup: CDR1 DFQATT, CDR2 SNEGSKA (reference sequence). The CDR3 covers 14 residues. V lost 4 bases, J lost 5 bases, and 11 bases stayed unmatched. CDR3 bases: TGCAGTGCTACCCTTTCGACAGGGATCGACGAGCAGTACTTC. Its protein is CSATLSTGIDEQYF.

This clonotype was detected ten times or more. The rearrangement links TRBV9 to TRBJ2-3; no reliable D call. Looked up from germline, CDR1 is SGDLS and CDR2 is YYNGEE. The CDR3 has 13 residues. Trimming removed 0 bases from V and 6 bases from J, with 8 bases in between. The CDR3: CASSVVRTDTQYF. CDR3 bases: TGTGCCAGCAGCGTAGTCAGGACGGATACGCAGTATTTT.

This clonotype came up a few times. The CDR3 spells CATSDAAGGRYNEQFF. The CDR3 DNA is TGTGCCACCAGTGATGCCGCCGGGGGGCGATACAATGAGCAGTTCTTC. The chain has TRBV24-1 and TRBJ2-1, with D perhaps TRBD2 (7 bases). Per the germline V gene, CDR1 is KGHDR and CDR2 is SFDVKD. The CDR3 has 16 amino acids. Trimming took 3 bases from V and 4 from J, leaving 15 bases between them.

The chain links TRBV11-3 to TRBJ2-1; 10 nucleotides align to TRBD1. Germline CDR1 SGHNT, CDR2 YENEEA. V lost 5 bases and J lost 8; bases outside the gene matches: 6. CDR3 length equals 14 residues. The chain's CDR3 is CASSRGTGAHEQFF. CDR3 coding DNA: TGTGCCAGCAGCCGCGGGACAGGGGCCCATGAGCAGTTCTTC.

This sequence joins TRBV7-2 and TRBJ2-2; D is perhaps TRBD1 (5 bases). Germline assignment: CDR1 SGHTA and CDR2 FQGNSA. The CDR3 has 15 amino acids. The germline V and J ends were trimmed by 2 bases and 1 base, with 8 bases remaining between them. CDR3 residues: CASSLRGLNTGELFF. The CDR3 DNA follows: TGTGCCAGCAGCTTAAGGGGCCTGAACACCGGGGAGCTGTTTTTT.